This T cell receptor beta chain emerged from a study of T cell responses to AZD1222 COVID-19 vaccine. CDR1 and CDR2 from the germline V gene are MNHEY and SVGAGI. This CDR3 is 13 amino acids long. Trimming stripped 6 bases from V and 0 bases from J, with 6 bases between. In regard to this clone: As yet, its antigen is unknown.

Overall study results and limits: Vaccine-related CD4 TCRs covered spike, predominating at 160-218 and 743-854. Variant regions that are unmutated are reportedly the target of nearly half of spike-specific TCRs. Donors were largely white British and mainly female; clonal diversity was possibly underestimated.

Sequencing used immunoSEQ multiplex PCR; TCRdb keeps in-frame clones, though not all of them. The sample includes about 79,000 clones, just over 90% of them seen just once. The receptor's source is an adult in good health. This sequence joins TRBV6-5 and TRBJ1-5; D unclear. The specimen was peripheral blood, collected on day 0 of MenACWY control vaccination. CDR3 in amino acids: CASRQDSNQPQHF. The CDR3 DNA reads as TGTGCCAGCAGGCAGGATAGCAATCAGCCCCAGCATTTT.